Following are 26 T cell receptor beta chains from one sample sequenced in a study of shared clonotypes between healthy human individuals. Cells designated naive CD8 were CD45RO-negative and were positively selected for CCR7, with terminally differentiated effector memory CD45RA+ cells excluded. This table comes from immunoSEQ multiplex PCR, and its TCRdb copy is limited to in-frame clones, with some not included. The table lists hundreds of thousands of clones, 80% to 95% of them singletons. Material: naive CD8+ T cells sorted from blood. These receptors all come from a man aged 25 to 40 in good health.

This sequence joins TRBV4-1 and TRBJ2-7; 7 positions agree with TRBD2. V gave up 0 bases and J gave up 4 bases; unmatched junction bases: 9. The CDR3 runs 16 residues. Germline V gives CDR1 MGHRA, CDR2 YSYEKL. CDR3 loop: CASSQEAASGTYEQYF. CDR3 bases: TGCGCCAGCAGCCAAGAGGCGGCTAGCGGTACTTACGAGCAGTACTTC.

The V gene is TRBV7-9, the J gene TRBJ2-5; D not resolved. The CDR3 contains 16 residues. Per germline, CDR1 SEHNR and CDR2 FQNEAQ (reference sequence). The germline V and J ends were trimmed by 2 bases and 1 base, with 14 bases remaining between them. The CDR3 is CASSLIPAIFQETQYF. The CDR3 nucleotides read TGTGCCAGCAGCTTAATTCCAGCGATCTTCCAAGAGACCCAGTACTTC.

A note on this clone: Other DNA sequences within the sample encode an identical CDR3. The rearrangement uses TRBV27 and TRBJ2-6; D is unclear. Trimming removed 5 bases at V and 0 bases at J, with 2 bases between. In germline, CDR1 is MNHEY, CDR2 SMNVEV (reference sequence). The CDR3 is 13 amino acids. The CDR3 sequence: CASSNSGANVLTF. DNA for the CDR3: TGTGCCAGCAGTAACTCTGGGGCCAACGTCCTGACTTTC.

V gene TRBV7-9 combines with J gene TRBJ2-1; D may be TRBD1 (5 bases). The germline V gene encodes CDR1 SEHNR and CDR2 FQNEAQ (reference sequence). V was trimmed by 4 bases and J by 2 bases, leaving 12 bases between them. The CDR3 extends over 15 amino acids. The CDR3 protein is CASSSSLTAYNEQFF. The CDR3 DNA is TGTGCCAGCAGCTCGTCGTTGACAGCCTACAATGAGCAGTTCTTC. The whole variable domain, filled in from reference TRBV7-9 and TRBJ2-1, reads DTGVSQNPRHKITKRGQNVTFRCDPISEHNRLYWYRQTLGQGPEFLTYFQNEAQLEKSRLLSDRFSAERPKGSFSTLEIQRTEQGDSAMYLCASSSSLTAYNEQFFGPGTRLTVL.

The chain joins TRBV4-1 to TRBJ2-1; TRBD2 aligns across 11 bases. Germline V lookup: CDR1 MGHRA, CDR2 YSYEKL. V was pared by 4 bases and J by 10 bases, with 9 bases of the junction left unmatched. This CDR3 comprises 15 residues. The chain's CDR3 is CASSLILAGEGEQFF. CDR3 in DNA: TGCGCCAGCAGCCTTATACTAGCGGGAGAGGGGGAGCAGTTCTTC.

The chain couples TRBV6-5 to TRBJ1-5; D call uncertain. Germline V gene lookup returns CDR1 MNHEY and CDR2 SVGAGI. The ends were cut back, 5 bases at V and 3 bases at J, with 14 bases in the middle. This CDR3 has 15 residues. The CDR3 DNA is TGTGCCAGCAGTCCAGCCCACGGGCCCAATCAGCCCCAGCATTTT. It specifies CASSPAHGPNQPQHF.

This chain links TRBV9 with TRBJ2-7; D call uncertain. The CDR3 extends over 13 amino acids. CDR1 SGDLS and CDR2 YYNGEE come from the germline V gene. Deletions cut 3 bases from V and 3 bases from J, with 10 bases between. The CDR3 bases are TGTGCCAGCAGCGGTTCACAGAACTACGAGCAGTACTTC. Its translation is CASSGSQNYEQYF.

V usage is TRBV6-6 and J usage is TRBJ2-7, with 8 nucleotides matching TRBD2. The CDR3 length is 14 residues. V lost 5 bases to trimming and J lost 1 base; unmatched junction nucleotides: 4. Per germline, CDR1 MNHNY and CDR2 SVGAGI (reference sequence). The CDR3: CASSPGLGSYEQYF. CDR3 sequence (DNA): TGTGCCAGCAGTCCGGGACTAGGATCCTACGAGCAGTACTTC.

The J gene is TRBJ2-7, the V gene TRBV29-1; D may be TRBD2 (6 bases). V lost 6 bases and J lost 4, with 22 bases in between. The CDR3 sequence is 15 residues long. The germline V gene encodes CDR1 SQVTM and CDR2 ANQGSEA. The CDR3 DNA sequence: TGCAGCGTACACATACCCGGGACTGCATTTTACGAGCAGTACTTC. As protein: CSVHIPGTAFYEQYF.

The chain has TRBV7-9 and TRBJ1-2, with TRBD1 matching 7 bases. V was pared by 3 bases and J by 4 bases, with 5 bases of the junction left unmatched. Germline V gene data show CDR1 as SEHNR and CDR2 as FQNEAQ (reference sequence). This CDR3 region has 14 residues. The CDR3 region has the DNA TGTGCCAGCAGCTTGACAGGGAACCCCTATGGCTACACCTTC. Its translation is CASSLTGNPYGYTF.

This chain connects TRBV2 to TRBJ2-7, with TRBD1 identical over 9 bases. With 10 bases clipped from V and 2 bases from J, the junction kept 15 bases outside the gene matches. Germline V gene lookup returns CDR1 SNHLY and CDR2 FYNNEI. The CDR3 contains 16 residues. The chain's CDR3 is CANRLRDRDLPYEQYF. Here the CDR3 DNA reads TGTGCCAACCGTCTCCGGGACAGGGACTTACCCTACGAGCAGTACTTC.

The V call is TRBV5-1, the J call TRBJ1-5; 7 nucleotides match TRBD1. CDR3 size: 16 residues. CDR1 and CDR2 (germline): SGHRS, YFSETQ. V lost 0 bases to trimming and J lost 4 bases; unmatched junction nucleotides: 7. The CDR3 coding sequence is TGCGCCAGCAGCTTGGGACAGAGGGGGCTTAATCAGCCCCAGCATTTT. It encodes CASSLGQRGLNQPQHF.

The V and J genes are TRBV4-2 and TRBJ2-3; TRBD2 is a possible D gene (6 bases). V lost 0 bases and J lost 0, with 10 bases in between. The CDR3 is 16 residues long. The V gene's germline CDR1 is LGHNA and CDR2 YNFKEQ. The CDR3 here is CASSQDFSGSTDTQYF. The CDR3 nucleotides read TGTGCCAGCAGCCAAGATTTCAGCGGGAGCACAGATACGCAGTATTTT.

The genes are TRBV14 and TRBJ2-5; 10 bases are shared with TRBD1. Germline CDR1 is SGHDN and CDR2 is FVKESK. V gave up 5 bases and J gave up 4 bases; unmatched junction bases: 7. The CDR3 sequence is 15 residues long. CDR3 DNA: TGTGCCAGCAGCTTCGGGACAGGGGACGGAGAGACCCAGTACTTC. Protein sequence: CASSFGTGDGETQYF.

The V call is TRBV27, the J call TRBJ2-1; no clear D. Germline V gives CDR1 MNHEY, CDR2 SMNVEV (reference sequence). Trimming took off 6 bases at V and 4 bases at J, with 16 bases between the two ends. The CDR3 has 15 residues. The CDR3 coding sequence is TGTGCCAGCAGCTCAACTCCTGCTGAATACAATGAGCAGTTCTTC. As protein: CASSSTPAEYNEQFF.

The genes are TRBV4-3 and TRBJ1-4; D is perhaps TRBD1 (5 bases). Per the germline V gene, CDR1 is LGHNA and CDR2 is YSLEER. There are 15 residues in the CDR3. With 0 bases removed from V and 0 bases from J, the gap between germline ends came to 5 bases. The CDR3 nucleotides read TGCGCCAGCAGCCAAGAAGGGGCAACTAATGAAAAACTGTTTTTT. Its translation is CASSQEGATNEKLFF.

This sequence joins TRBV2 and TRBJ1-4; D may be TRBD1 (6 bases). V lost 6 bases and J lost 0, with 11 bases in between. In germline, CDR1 is SNHLY, CDR2 FYNNEI. The CDR3 extends over 15 amino acids. CDR3 bases: TGTGCCAGCAGCGCGGACAGTTCAACTAATGAAAAACTGTTTTTT. Its protein product is CASSADSSTNEKLFF.

The rearrangement links TRBV29-1 to TRBJ2-7, with D possibly TRBD1 on 6 matching bases. V shed 6 bases and J shed 1 base, with 13 bases lying between them. Germline loops: CDR1 SQVTM, CDR2 ANQGSEA. This CDR3 comprises 13 residues. This chain's CDR3 is CSVTGQSSYEQYF. Written as DNA, the CDR3 is TGCAGCGTGACGGGACAATCATCCTACGAGCAGTACTTC.

This chain links TRBV9 with TRBJ2-2; the match to TRBD1 covers 10 bases. J gave up 6 bases and V 9 bases, and 8 bases lay outside the gene matches. The CDR3 totals 14 residues. CDR1 and CDR2 (germline): SGDLS, YYNGEE. DNA of the CDR3: TGTGCCACCTCCGGGACAGGGGCTGCCGGGGAGCTGTTTTTT. Translation: CATSGTGAAGELFF.

The chain couples TRBV14 to TRBJ2-1, with TRBD2 identical over 7 bases. The CDR3 runs to 15 residues. Trimming took 4 bases from V and 0 from J; bases not matched to a gene: 3. Germline V gene data show CDR1 as SGHDN and CDR2 as FVKESK. The CDR3 reads CASSLGTTSYNEQFF. Written as DNA, the CDR3 is TGTGCCAGCAGCCTTGGGACTACCTCCTACAATGAGCAGTTCTTC.

The chain carries TRBV4-1 and TRBJ2-5, with D unresolved. CDR1 and CDR2 from the germline V gene are MGHRA and YSYEKL. The V gene lost 5 bases and the J gene lost 8 bases, with 15 bases spanning the gap. The CDR3 runs to 13 residues. The CDR3 sequence is CASSTASPGTQYF. CDR3 bases: TGCGCCAGCAGCACAGCCTCTCCGGGCACCCAGTACTTC.

The CDR3: CASSLQNSYEQYF. CDR3 DNA: TGTGCCAGCAGCTTACAGAACTCCTACGAGCAGTACTTC. The chain is built from TRBV7-6 and TRBJ2-7, with D unresolved. There are 13 residues in the CDR3. Per germline, CDR1 SGHVS and CDR2 FNYEAQ. V dropped 2 bases and J dropped 0 bases, with 5 bases sitting between them.

V is TRBV7-9 and J is TRBJ1-1, with 12 nucleotides matching TRBD1. V lost 5 bases, J lost 5 bases, and 12 bases stayed unmatched. Germline V lookup: CDR1 SEHNR, CDR2 FQNEAQ (reference sequence). The CDR3 runs 17 residues. The CDR3, as DNA: TGTGCCAGCAGCACCAGTTACCGGGACAGGGGGCCGACTGAAGCTTTCTTT. Translated, it gives CASSTSYRDRGPTEAFF.

The V gene is TRBV11-2, the J gene TRBJ2-7; D perhaps matches TRBD1 (6 bases). Germline CDR1 and CDR2: SGHAT and FQNNGV. CDR3 length: 16 amino acids. The V end lost 5 bases, the J end lost 0 bases, and 17 bases lay between the germline ends. The CDR3 sequence is CASSPSFDRSSYEQYF. As DNA, the CDR3 is TGTGCCAGCAGCCCCTCCTTCGACAGGAGCTCCTACGAGCAGTACTTC.

The chain has TRBV21-1 and TRBJ2-5; the table assigns TRBD2, which was not confirmed against the DNA. TRBV21-1 is deemed a pseudogene. The CDR3 covers 16 residues. CDR3 protein: CASSTGLAGAGETQYF. The DNA of the CDR3 is TGTGCCAGCAGCACAGGACTAGCGGGAGCTGGGGAGACCCAGTACTTC.

A remark on this clone: Germline and junction disagree at one end, which may indicate a read error. This sequence joins TRBV30 and TRBJ2-7; D is undetermined. The CDR3 loop spans 12 amino acids. Germline V CDR1 and CDR2: GTSNPN, SVGIG (reference sequence). DNA for the CDR3: TGTGCCTGGAGTGATATCTCATACGGGCAGTACTTC. Protein sequence: CAWSDISYGQYF.